The clone carrying this T cell receptor beta chain was recorded a few times. What it recognizes is unknown. This CDR3 is built from 14 residues. CDR1 DFQATT and CDR2 SNEGSKA come from the germline V gene (reference sequence). The germline V and J ends were trimmed by 6 bases and 4 bases, with 16 bases remaining between them. These data are taken from a study of identical twins. From the 5' RACE reads, TCRdb called clonotypes with MiXCR, one entry per CDR3 protein. The sample carries about 520,000 distinct CDR3 sequences, approximately 22% recorded once. The study's findings and limits: In zero-insertion analyses, partial confounding could arise from invariant MAIT and iNKT cells. Out-of-frame alpha sequences shared by twins showed excess low generation probability.

This same sample was also taken into another study, of T cells expressing NK-cell markers. That source adds: Most of the eight sequenced donors were HCMV-seropositive; one was seronegative. Sorting was restricted to alpha-beta TCR T cells by an anti-gamma-delta TCR antibody in several experiments.

The TCR comes from a woman under 30 in good health. The chain employs TRBV20-1 and TRBJ1-5; D possibly corresponds to TRBD1 (6 bases). The material sequenced was CD4+ T cells sorted from blood. The CDR3 here is CSANFGQINQPQHF. CDR3 DNA: TGCAGTGCCAACTTTGGACAGATAAATCAGCCCCAGCATTTT.